A selection of T cell receptor beta chains follows, all from one sample in a study of cytomegalovirus exposure and HLA in healthy donors. Some clones are missing from TCRdb's copy, which holds only in-frame ones; the method was immunoSEQ multiplex PCR. This sample has some 150,000 clones, with about 80% found just once. Sequenced sample: PBMCs. The receptors stem from a man aged 18-30 years in good health and CMV-seronegative. Each CDR3 is given without its conserved first and last residue.

v_call cdr3_length cdr3_aa
TRBV6-5 13 ASGPAGGAGYEQY
TRBV6-1 11 ASNLAGADEQY
TRBV9 15 ASSVAGLAGGQETQY
TRBV7-9 17 ASSLKVGSLTGQRGGYT
TRBV5-1 14 ASSLDPTGGYNEQF
TRBV19 13 ASSRSAGIAYEQY
TRBV11-3 14 ASSLEGRQGRYGYT
TRBV6-5 11 ASSDRLTYEQY
TRBV30 13 AWSPDTASNQPQH
TRBV6-6 12 ASSYEGGSYEQY
TRBV7-3 12 ASSLMAQGSEAF
TRBV29-1 10 SGRQGNYGYT
TRBV27 14 ASSLSLGTDTYEQY
TRBV7-9 12 ASKDRDSGNTIY
TRBV19 12 ASSWTGPNTEAF
TRBV5-1 14 ASSQRTGLSSYEQY
TRBV7-7 14 ASSSTVIAFTGELF
TRBV27 12 ASSPGAYNYGYT
TRBV9 16 AGGGDFVRGRNTGELF
TRBV6-1 12 ASRLAITDSPLH
TRBV29-1 13 SVTSGRAIVLEQY
TRBV5-1 12 ASSLLGQSPEAF
TRBV28 12 ASSFQGVTGELF
TRBV7-9 11 ASSPTGPYGYT
TRBV19 14 ASSIQSGSQVYEQY
TRBV15 10 ATSGNSYEQY
TRBV7-8 13 ASSLIRGGTDTQY
TRBV11-3 14 ASSSTGQTGTDTQY
TRBV19 12 ASSHRDKSYEQY
TRBV6-1 12 ASSEAMEGPEQY
TRBV6-1 11 ASSEAGPETQY
TRBV11-3 11 ASSWDRGTEAF
TRBV4-2 13 ASSQDSGGYNEQF
TRBV14 13 ASSRHTGGPGEQY
TRBV4-1 15 ASGSGERGRQNTEAF
TRBV18 11 ASNRDLTDTQY
TRBV5-1 18 ASSLGVTGQGLRTSYEQY
TRBV6-1 11 ASSEAGALEQY
TRBV7-3 13 ASSLLAGGNNEQF
TRBV21-1 12 ASSKSPPRDCRN
TRBV14 12 ASSPGTANYGYT
TRBV2 12 ASSARTENTEAF